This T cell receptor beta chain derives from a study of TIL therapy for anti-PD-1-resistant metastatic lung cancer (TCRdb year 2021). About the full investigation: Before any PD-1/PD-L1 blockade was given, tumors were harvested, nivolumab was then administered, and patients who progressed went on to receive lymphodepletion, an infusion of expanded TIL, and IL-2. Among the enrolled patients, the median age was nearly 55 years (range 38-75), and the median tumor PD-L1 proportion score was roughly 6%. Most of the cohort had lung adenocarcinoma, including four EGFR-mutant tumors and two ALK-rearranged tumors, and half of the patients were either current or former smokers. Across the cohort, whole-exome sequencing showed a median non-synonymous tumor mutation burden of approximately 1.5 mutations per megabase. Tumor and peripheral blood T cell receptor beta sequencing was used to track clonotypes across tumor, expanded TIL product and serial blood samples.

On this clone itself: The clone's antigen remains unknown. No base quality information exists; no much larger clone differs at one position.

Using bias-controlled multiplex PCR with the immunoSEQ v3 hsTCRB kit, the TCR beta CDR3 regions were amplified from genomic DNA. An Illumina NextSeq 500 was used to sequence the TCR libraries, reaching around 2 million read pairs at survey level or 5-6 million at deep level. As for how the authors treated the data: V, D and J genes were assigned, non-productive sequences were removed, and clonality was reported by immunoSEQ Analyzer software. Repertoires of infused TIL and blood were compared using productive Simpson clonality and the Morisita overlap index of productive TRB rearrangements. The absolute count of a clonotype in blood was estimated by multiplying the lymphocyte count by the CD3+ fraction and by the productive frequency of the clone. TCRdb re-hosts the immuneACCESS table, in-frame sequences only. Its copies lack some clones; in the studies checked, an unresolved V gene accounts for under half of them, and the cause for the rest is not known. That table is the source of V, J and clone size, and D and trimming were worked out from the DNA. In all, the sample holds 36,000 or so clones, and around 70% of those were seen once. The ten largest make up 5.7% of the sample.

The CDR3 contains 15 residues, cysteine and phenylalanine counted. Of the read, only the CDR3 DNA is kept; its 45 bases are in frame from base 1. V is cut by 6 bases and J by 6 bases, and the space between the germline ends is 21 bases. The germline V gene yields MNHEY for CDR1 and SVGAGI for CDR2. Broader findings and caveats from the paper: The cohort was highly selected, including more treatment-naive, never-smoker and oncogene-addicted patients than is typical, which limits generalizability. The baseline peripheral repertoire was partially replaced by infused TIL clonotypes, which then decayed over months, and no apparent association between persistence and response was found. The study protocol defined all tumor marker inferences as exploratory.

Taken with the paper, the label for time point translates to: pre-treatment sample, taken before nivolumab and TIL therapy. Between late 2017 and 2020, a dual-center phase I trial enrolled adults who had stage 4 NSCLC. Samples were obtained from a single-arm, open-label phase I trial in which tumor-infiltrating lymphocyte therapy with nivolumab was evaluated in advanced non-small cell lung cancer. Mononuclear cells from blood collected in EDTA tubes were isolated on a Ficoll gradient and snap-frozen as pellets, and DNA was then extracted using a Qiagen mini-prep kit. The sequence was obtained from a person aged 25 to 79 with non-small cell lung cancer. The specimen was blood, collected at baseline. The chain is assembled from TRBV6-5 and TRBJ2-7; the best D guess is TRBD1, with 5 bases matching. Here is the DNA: TGTGCCAGCAGCCGACTTGGGGCAGTCCTAGGCGAGCAGTACTTC. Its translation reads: CASSRLGAVLGEQYF.